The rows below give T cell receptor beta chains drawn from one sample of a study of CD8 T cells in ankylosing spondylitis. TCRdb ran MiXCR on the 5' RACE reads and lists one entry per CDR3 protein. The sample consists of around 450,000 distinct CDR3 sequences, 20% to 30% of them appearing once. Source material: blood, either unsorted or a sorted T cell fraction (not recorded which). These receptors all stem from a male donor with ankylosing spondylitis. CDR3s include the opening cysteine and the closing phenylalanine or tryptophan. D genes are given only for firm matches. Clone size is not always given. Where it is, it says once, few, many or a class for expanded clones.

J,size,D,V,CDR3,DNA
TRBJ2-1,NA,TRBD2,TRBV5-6,CASSVLPSGPRNEQFF,TGTGCCAGCAGCGTATTACCTAGCGGCCCTAGGAATGAGCAGTTCTTC
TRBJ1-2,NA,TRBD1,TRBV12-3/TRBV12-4,CASSSTGIEGYTF,TGTGCCAGCAGCTCGACAGGGATCGAGGGCTACACCTTC
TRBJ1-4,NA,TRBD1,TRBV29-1,CSVTGTGNYEKLFF,TGCAGCGTGACCGGGACAGGGAACTACGAAAAACTGTTTTTT
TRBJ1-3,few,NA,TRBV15,CATSFGVSGNTIYF,TGTGCCACTTCCTTCGGGGTCTCTGGAAACACCATATATTTT
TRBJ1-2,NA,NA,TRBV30,CACWGGDGYTF,TGTGCCTGTTGGGGAGGGGATGGCTACACCTTC
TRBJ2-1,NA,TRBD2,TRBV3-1,CASSQIAGSYNEQFF,TGTGCCAGCAGCCAAATAGCGGGATCCTATAATGAGCAGTTCTTC
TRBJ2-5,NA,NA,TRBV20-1,CSAPSPTSQETQYF,TGCAGTGCCCCATCCCCGACTAGCCAAGAGACCCAGTACTTC
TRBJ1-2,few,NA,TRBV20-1,CSASFIGGGHGYTF,TGCAGTGCTTCCTTCATCGGGGGGGGCCACGGCTACACCTTC
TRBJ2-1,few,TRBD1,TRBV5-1,CASSQFGTGGRSYNEQFF,TGCGCCAGCAGCCAATTCGGGACAGGGGGCAGGTCCTACAATGAGCAGTTCTTC
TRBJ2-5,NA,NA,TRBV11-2,CASNSGVAQYF,TGTGCCAGCAACTCTGGGGTGGCCCAGTACTTC
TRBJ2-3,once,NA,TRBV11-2,CASSAGQTANRGTDTQYF,TGTGCCAGCAGCGCGGGACAGACCGCGAATCGTGGCACAGATACGCAGTATTTT
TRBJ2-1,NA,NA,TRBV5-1,CASSFYLATYNEQFF,TGCGCCAGCAGCTTCTACCTAGCGACCTACAATGAGCAGTTCTTC
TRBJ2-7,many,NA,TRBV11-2,CASSLEDPPRQVSYEQYF,TGTGCCAGCAGCTTAGAAGACCCCCCCAGACAGGTGTCCTACGAGCAGTACTTC
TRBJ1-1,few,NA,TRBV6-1,CASSAEGSDTEAFF,TGTGCCAGCAGTGCGGAGGGGTCGGACACTGAAGCTTTCTTT
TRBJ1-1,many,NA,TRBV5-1,CASSYNPGQTYRNTEAFF,TGCGCCAGCAGCTACAACCCAGGACAGACATATCGGAACACTGAAGCTTTCTTT
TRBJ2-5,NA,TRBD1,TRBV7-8,CASSPQGQVQETQYF,TGTGCCAGCAGCCCACAGGGACAGGTCCAAGAGACCCAGTACTTC
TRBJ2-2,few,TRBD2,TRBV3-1,CASSQGAGANTGELFF,TGTGCCAGCAGCCAAGGGGCGGGAGCAAACACCGGGGAGCTGTTTTTT
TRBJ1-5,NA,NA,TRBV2,CASSVVRGGTQPQHF,TGTGCCAGCAGTGTTGTCAGGGGCGGTACTCAGCCCCAGCATTTT
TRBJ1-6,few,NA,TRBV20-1,CSARDAQGTAYDSPLHF,TGCAGTGCTAGAGATGCTCAGGGGACGGCATACGATTCACCCCTCCACTTT
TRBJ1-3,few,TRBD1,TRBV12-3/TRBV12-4,CASSWGQGIGNTIYF,TGTGCCAGCAGTTGGGGACAGGGGATTGGAAACACCATATATTTT
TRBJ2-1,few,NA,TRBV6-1,CASHITPQYPYNEQFF,TGTGCCAGCCACATTACCCCCCAATATCCCTACAATGAGCAGTTCTTC
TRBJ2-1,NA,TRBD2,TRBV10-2,CASSPSGNYNEQFF,TGCGCCAGCAGTCCTAGCGGGAACTACAATGAGCAGTTCTTC
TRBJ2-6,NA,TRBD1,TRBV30,CAWSVGQASLNVLTF,TGTGCCTGGAGTGTAGGACAGGCGTCCTTAAACGTCCTGACTTTC
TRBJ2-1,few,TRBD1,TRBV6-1,CASRQGAIYEQFF,TGTGCTAGCCGACAGGGTGCGATCTATGAGCAGTTCTTC
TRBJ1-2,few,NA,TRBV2,CASSEQLYGYTF,TGTGCCAGCAGTGAACAGCTTTATGGCTACACCTTC
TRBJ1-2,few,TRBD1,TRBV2,CASSERTGGNYGYTF,TGTGCCAGCAGTGAAAGGACAGGGGGGAACTATGGCTACACCTTC
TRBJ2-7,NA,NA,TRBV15,CATFRPGLGNYEQYF,TGTGCCACCTTCCGCCCGGGGCTAGGAAACTACGAGCAGTACTTC
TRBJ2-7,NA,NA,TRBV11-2,CASSPASWGYEQYF,TGTGCCAGCAGCCCCGCAAGTTGGGGGTACGAGCAGTACTTC
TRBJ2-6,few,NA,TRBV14,CASSLRLRAGANVLTF,TGTGCCAGCAGCCTAAGGTTAAGGGCCGGGGCCAACGTCCTGACTTTC
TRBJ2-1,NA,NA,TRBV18,CASSPTGRDEQFF,TGTGCCAGCTCACCGACAGGGAGGGATGAGCAGTTCTTC
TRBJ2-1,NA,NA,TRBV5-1,CASTEGGPPYNEQFF,TGCGCCAGCACAGAGGGGGGCCCACCATACAATGAGCAGTTCTTC
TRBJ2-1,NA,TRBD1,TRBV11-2,CASRPGQVRYNEQFF,TGTGCCAGCAGACCCGGACAGGTCCGATACAATGAGCAGTTCTTC
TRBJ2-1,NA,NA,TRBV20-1,CSGTASSYNEQFF,TGCAGCGGAACGGCTTCCTCCTACAATGAGCAGTTCTTC
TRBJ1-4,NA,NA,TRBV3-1,CASSQYEKLFF,TGTGCCAGCAGCCAATATGAAAAACTGTTTTTT
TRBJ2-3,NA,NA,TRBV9,CASSPTGTSTDTQYF,TGTGCCAGCAGCCCCACCGGGACTAGCACAGATACGCAGTATTTT
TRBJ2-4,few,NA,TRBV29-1,CSVARTAGGNIQYF,TGCAGCGTAGCCCGGACAGCAGGAGGAAACATTCAGTACTTC
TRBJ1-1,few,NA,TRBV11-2,CASSMQMRDTEAFF,TGTGCCAGCAGCATGCAAATGAGGGACACTGAAGCTTTCTTT
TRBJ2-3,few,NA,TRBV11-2,CASSLGSRDTQYF,TGTGCCAGCAGCTTAGGATCGAGAGATACGCAGTATTTT
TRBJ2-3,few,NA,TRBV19,CASSSTRGTDTQYF,TGTGCCAGTAGTTCGACCCGGGGGACAGATACGCAGTATTTT
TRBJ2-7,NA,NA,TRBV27,CASSLLGQRDEQYF,TGTGCCAGCAGTTTATTGGGACAACGCGACGAGCAGTACTTC
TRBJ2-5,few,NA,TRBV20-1,CSARPDNQETQYF,TGCAGTGCTAGACCGGACAACCAAGAGACCCAGTACTTC
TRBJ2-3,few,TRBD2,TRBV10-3,CATSTTSGSTDTQYF,TGTGCCACCTCGACTACTAGCGGGAGCACAGATACGCAGTATTTT
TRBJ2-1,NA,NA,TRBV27,CASSPLAGSLSRQFF,TGTGCCAGCAGCCCTCTGGCAGGGAGCCTTTCCCGGCAGTTCTTC
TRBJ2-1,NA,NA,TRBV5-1,CASSFAEGVNEQFF,TGCGCCAGCAGCTTCGCGGAAGGGGTAAATGAGCAGTTCTTC
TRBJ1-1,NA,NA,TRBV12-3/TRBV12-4,CASRARTEAFF,TGTGCCAGCAGGGCAAGGACAGAAGCTTTCTTT
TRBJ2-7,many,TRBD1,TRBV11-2,CASRAGTGNISPSYEQYF,TGTGCCAGCAGGGCAGGGACAGGGAACATTTCTCCCTCCTACGAGCAGTACTTC
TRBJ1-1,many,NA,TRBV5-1,CASSPGANTEAFF,TGCGCCAGCAGCCCCGGGGCCAACACTGAAGCTTTCTTT
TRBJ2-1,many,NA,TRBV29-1,CSVGVREQFF,TGCAGCGTGGGGGTGAGGGAGCAGTTCTTC
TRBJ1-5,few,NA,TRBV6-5,CASSYRAEGQPQHF,TGTGCCAGCAGTTACAGGGCGGAGGGTCAGCCCCAGCATTTT
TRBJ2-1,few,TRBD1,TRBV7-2,CATDRDRGYNEQFF,TGTGCCACCGACCGGGACAGGGGGTACAATGAGCAGTTCTTC
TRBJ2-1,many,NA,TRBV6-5,CASSYEGNTYNEQFF,TGTGCCAGCAGTTACGAGGGAAATACCTACAATGAGCAGTTCTTC